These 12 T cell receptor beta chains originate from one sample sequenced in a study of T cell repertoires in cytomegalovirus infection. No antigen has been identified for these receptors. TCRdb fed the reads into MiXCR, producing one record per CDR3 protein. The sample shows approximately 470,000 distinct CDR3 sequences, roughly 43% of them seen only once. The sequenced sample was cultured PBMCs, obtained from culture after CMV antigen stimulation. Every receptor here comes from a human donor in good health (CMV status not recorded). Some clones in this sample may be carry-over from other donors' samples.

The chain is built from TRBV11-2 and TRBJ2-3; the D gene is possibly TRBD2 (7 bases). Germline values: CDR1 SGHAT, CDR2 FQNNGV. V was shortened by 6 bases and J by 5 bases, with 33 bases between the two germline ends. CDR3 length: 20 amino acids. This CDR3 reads CASSPVIGGLGAPRGDTQYF. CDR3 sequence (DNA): TGTGCCAGCAGTCCAGTTATCGGGGGGCTGGGAGCCCCCCGCGGAGATACGCAGTATTTT. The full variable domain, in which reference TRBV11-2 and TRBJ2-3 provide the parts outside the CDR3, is EAGVAQSPRYKIIEKRQSVAFWCNPISGHATLYWYQQILGQGPKLLIQFQNNGVVDDSQLPKDRFSAERLKGVDSTLKIQPAKLEDSAVYLCASSPVIGGLGAPRGDTQYFGPGTRLTVL.

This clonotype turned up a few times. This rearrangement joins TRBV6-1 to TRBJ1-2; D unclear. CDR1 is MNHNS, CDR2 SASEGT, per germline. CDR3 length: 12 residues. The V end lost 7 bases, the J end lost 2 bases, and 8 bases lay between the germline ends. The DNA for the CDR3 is TGTGCCAGCATGCGGTTAAACTATGGCTACACCTTC. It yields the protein CASMRLNYGYTF.

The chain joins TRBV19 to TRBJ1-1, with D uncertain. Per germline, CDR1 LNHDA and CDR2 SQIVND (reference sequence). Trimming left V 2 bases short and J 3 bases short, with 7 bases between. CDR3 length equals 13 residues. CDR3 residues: CASSILQDTEAFF. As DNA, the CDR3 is TGTGCCAGTAGTATACTGCAGGACACTGAAGCTTTCTTT.

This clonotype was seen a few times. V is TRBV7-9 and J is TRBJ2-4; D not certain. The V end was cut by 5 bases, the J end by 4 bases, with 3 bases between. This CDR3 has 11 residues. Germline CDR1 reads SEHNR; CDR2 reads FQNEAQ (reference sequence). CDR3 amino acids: CASSDKNIQYF. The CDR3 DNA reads TGTGCCAGCAGCGATAAAAACATTCAGTACTTC.

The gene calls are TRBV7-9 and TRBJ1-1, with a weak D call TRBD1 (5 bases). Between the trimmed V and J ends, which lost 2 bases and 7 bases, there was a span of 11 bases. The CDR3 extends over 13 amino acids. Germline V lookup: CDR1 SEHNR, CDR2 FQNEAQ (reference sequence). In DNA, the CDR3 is TGTGCCAGCAGCTTATTGGGGGGAGTTGAAGCTTTCTTT. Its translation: CASSLLGGVEAFF.

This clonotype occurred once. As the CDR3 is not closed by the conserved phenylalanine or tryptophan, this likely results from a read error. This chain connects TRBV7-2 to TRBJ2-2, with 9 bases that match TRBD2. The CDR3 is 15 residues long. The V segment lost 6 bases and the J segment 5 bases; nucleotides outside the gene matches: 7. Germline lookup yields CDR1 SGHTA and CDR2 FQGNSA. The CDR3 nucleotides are TGTGCCAGCAGGTTTCTAGCGGGACCGACCGGGGAGCTGTTTGTT. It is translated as CASRFLAGPTGELFV.

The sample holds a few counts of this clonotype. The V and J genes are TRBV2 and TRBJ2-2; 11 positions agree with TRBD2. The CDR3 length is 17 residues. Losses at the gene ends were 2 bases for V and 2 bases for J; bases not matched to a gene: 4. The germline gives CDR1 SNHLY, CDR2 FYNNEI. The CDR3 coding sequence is TGTGCCAGCAGTGAAACTAGCGGGGGACCCAACACCGGGGAGCTGTTTTTT. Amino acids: CASSETSGGPNTGELFF.

The CDR3 nucleotides are TGTGCCAGCAGCTTAGTGGTAGCGGGGTACTACGAGCAGTACTTC. Translated, it gives CASSLVVAGYYEQYF. The chain is built from TRBV7-2 and TRBJ2-7; 8 bases are a match to TRBD2. Germline loops: CDR1 SGHTA, CDR2 FQGNSA. V lost 1 base to trimming and J lost 3 bases; unmatched junction nucleotides: 5. The CDR3 sequence is 15 residues long.

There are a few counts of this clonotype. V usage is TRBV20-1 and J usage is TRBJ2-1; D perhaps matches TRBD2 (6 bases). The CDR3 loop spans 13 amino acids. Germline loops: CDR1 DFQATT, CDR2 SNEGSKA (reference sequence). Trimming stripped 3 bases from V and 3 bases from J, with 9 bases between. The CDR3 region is CSASGSGYNEQFF. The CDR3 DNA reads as TGCAGTGCTAGCGGGAGTGGCTACAATGAGCAGTTCTTC.

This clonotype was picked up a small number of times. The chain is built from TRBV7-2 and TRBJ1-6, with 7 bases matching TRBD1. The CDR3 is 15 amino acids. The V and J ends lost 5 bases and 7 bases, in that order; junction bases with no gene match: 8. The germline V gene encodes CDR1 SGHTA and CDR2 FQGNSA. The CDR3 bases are TGTGCCAGCAGCCCCCCAGGGGGGCAAAATTCACCCCTCCACTTT. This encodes CASSPPGGQNSPLHF.

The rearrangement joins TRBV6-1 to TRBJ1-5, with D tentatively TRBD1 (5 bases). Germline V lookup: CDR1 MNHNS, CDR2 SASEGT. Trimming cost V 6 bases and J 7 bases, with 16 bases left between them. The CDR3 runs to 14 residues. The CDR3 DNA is TGTGCCAGCAGCCGTGGGACCCCAGGGCAGCCCCAGCATTTT. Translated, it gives CASSRGTPGQPQHF.

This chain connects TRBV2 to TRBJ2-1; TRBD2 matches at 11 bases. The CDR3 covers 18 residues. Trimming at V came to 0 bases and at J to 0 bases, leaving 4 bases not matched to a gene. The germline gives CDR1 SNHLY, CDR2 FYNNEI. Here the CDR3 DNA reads TGTGCCAGCAGTGAAGCGGTAGCGGGGGGGCCCTCCTACAATGAGCAGTTCTTC. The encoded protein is CASSEAVAGGPSYNEQFF.